This is a list of T cell receptor beta chains from one sample in a study of cytomegalovirus exposure and HLA in healthy donors. Sequencing was performed with immunoSEQ multiplex PCR; in TCRdb, only in-frame clones are kept and a portion is missing. The listing records under 150,000 clones. The sequenced sample consisted of PBMCs. The receptors shown here come from a woman in her forties in good health and CMV-seronegative. Both conserved end residues are part of each CDR3.

V,J,CDR3
TRBV11-2,TRBJ1-1,CASSSMTGGSFEAFF
TRBV19,TRBJ2-3,CASSPVASGGRISTDTQYF
TRBV7-9,TRBJ1-1,CASSLWGGQALNTEAFF
TRBV11-1,TRBJ1-3,CASSLKRSGNTIYF
TRBV5-1,TRBJ1-6,CASSLDLTRSPLHF
TRBV7-9,TRBJ2-6,CASSSPGRAGANVLTF
TRBV5-4,TRBJ2-1,CASSQGTGAYNEQFF
TRBV20-1,TRBJ2-1,CSAMGGGWFF
TRBV9,TRBJ1-3,CASSPGQDHSGNTIYF
TRBV7-3,TRBJ1-6,CASSPGDRNSPLHF
TRBV9,TRBJ1-6,CASSERDTRSNSPLHF
TRBV5-6,TRBJ1-4,CASSLAGGGNEKLFF
TRBV5-6,TRBJ2-5,CASSSTTGSGGGETQYF
TRBV7-3,TRBJ2-5,CATSEGGAFGETQYF
TRBV6-1,TRBJ1-3,CASNPRVSGNTIYF
TRBV7-6,TRBJ2-3,CASSTRDRGTDTQYF
TRBV5-4,TRBJ2-5,CASSGEIQETQYF
TRBV6-1,TRBJ1-4,CASSGTREGKLFF
TRBV23-1,TRBJ2-5,CASSRRDSQETQYF
TRBV27,TRBJ2-1,CASSLGHEQFF
TRBV18,TRBJ1-1,CASSPDHSPEAFF
TRBV9,TRBJ2-1,CASADIASSYNEQFF
TRBV7-3,TRBJ2-5,CASSSDRKETQYF
TRBV5-4,TRBJ1-2,CASSLDLQGEGYTF